These T cell receptor beta chains were read from a single sample in a study of T cell repertoires in cytomegalovirus infection. TCRdb re-analysed the reads in MiXCR, keeping a single row per CDR3 protein. Here the sample spans more than 400,000 distinct CDR3 sequences, about a quarter being singletons. The source material was PBMCs. These receptors were collected from a human donor in good health (CMV status not recorded). Some clones in this sample may be carry-over from other donors' samples. The CDR3 runs from the conserved cysteine through the conserved F or W. A D gene is named only where the DNA matches it firmly. Some rows have no size entry. The others give once, few or many, or a class for an expanded clone.

CDR3aa: CASSLDAVSYEQYF
CDR3nt: TGTGCCAGCAGTTTGGATGCGGTCTCCTACGAGCAGTACTTC
v_gene: TRBV6-2/TRBV6-3
d_gene: NA
abundance: NA
j_gene: TRBJ2-7

CDR3aa: CSARDPGPLDEQYF
CDR3nt: TGCAGTGCTAGAGATCCCGGTCCCCTGGACGAGCAGTACTTC
v_gene: TRBV20-1
d_gene: NA
abundance: NA
j_gene: TRBJ2-7

CDR3aa: CASSSTPGPYGYTF
CDR3nt: TGTGCCAGCAGCTCAACGCCGGGACCCTATGGCTACACCTTC
v_gene: TRBV7-2
d_gene: NA
abundance: once
j_gene: TRBJ1-2

CDR3aa: CASRPRGVTEAFF
CDR3nt: TGTGCCAGCAGACCGAGGGGGGTGACTGAAGCTTTCTTT
v_gene: TRBV7-2
d_gene: NA
abundance: many
j_gene: TRBJ1-1

CDR3aa: CASSLADRGAQDTQYF
CDR3nt: TGTGCCAGCAGCTTGGCCGATAGGGGAGCACAGGATACGCAGTATTTT
v_gene: TRBV5-5
d_gene: NA
abundance: NA
j_gene: TRBJ2-3

CDR3aa: CASLGRGNTGELFF
CDR3nt: TGTGCCAGCCTAGGGAGGGGGAACACCGGGGAGCTGTTTTTT
v_gene: TRBV6-2/TRBV6-3
d_gene: TRBD2
abundance: NA
j_gene: TRBJ2-2

CDR3aa: CASSPTFGELFF
CDR3nt: TGTGCCAGCAGCCCGACTTTTGGGGAGCTGTTTTTT
v_gene: TRBV14
d_gene: NA
abundance: NA
j_gene: TRBJ2-2

CDR3aa: CASAVGSGNIQYF
CDR3nt: TGTGCCAGCGCAGTCGGTAGCGGAAACATTCAGTACTTC
v_gene: TRBV27
d_gene: NA
abundance: NA
j_gene: TRBJ2-4

CDR3aa: CASSPDTHGYTF
CDR3nt: TGTGCCAGCTCACCAGACACTCATGGCTACACCTTC
v_gene: TRBV18
d_gene: NA
abundance: few
j_gene: TRBJ1-2

CDR3aa: CASTLLRNTEAFF
CDR3nt: TGTGCCAGCACCCTCCTGAGGAACACTGAAGCTTTCTTT
v_gene: TRBV12-3/TRBV12-4
d_gene: NA
abundance: NA
j_gene: TRBJ1-1

CDR3aa: CASRAGTAIETQYF
CDR3nt: TGTGCCAGCAGGGCCGGGACAGCCATAGAGACCCAGTACTTC
v_gene: TRBV28
d_gene: TRBD1
abundance: NA
j_gene: TRBJ2-5

CDR3aa: CASSQETRQLQNTGELFF
CDR3nt: TGCGCCAGCAGTCAAGAGACCCGACAGCTGCAGAACACCGGGGAGCTGTTTTTT
v_gene: TRBV23-1
d_gene: NA
abundance: NA
j_gene: TRBJ2-2

CDR3aa: CASSPRTSGRSSEQFF
CDR3nt: TGTGCCAGCAGTCCCCGGACTAGCGGGAGAAGTAGTGAGCAGTTCTTC
v_gene: TRBV12-3/TRBV12-4
d_gene: TRBD2
abundance: few
j_gene: TRBJ2-1

CDR3aa: CASSQVVRRGELFF
CDR3nt: TGCGCCAGCAGCCAAGTTGTGCGGAGGGGGGAGCTGTTTTTT
v_gene: TRBV4-3
d_gene: NA
abundance: few
j_gene: TRBJ2-2

CDR3aa: CASSLEVGDTQYF
CDR3nt: TGTGCCAGCAGCTTAGAAGTTGGAGATACGCAGTATTTT
v_gene: TRBV11-2
d_gene: NA
abundance: few
j_gene: TRBJ2-3

CDR3aa: CSANGLASTYEQYF
CDR3nt: TGCAGTGCGAACGGACTAGCGTCGACCTACGAGCAGTACTTC
v_gene: TRBV20-1
d_gene: TRBD2
abundance: NA
j_gene: TRBJ2-7

CDR3aa: CASRTGQGGTQYF
CDR3nt: TGTGCCAGCAGAACAGGACAGGGAGGGACCCAGTACTTC
v_gene: TRBV7-2
d_gene: TRBD1
abundance: NA
j_gene: TRBJ2-5

CDR3aa: CASSLVVYQETQYF
CDR3nt: TGTGCCAGCAGCTTAGTGGTGTACCAAGAGACCCAGTACTTC
v_gene: TRBV7-9
d_gene: NA
abundance: few
j_gene: TRBJ2-5

CDR3aa: CASSPRGLLRETQYF
CDR3nt: TGTGCCAGCAGCCCTAGGGGGTTGTTGAGGGAGACCCAGTACTTC
v_gene: TRBV7-8
d_gene: NA
abundance: many
j_gene: TRBJ2-5

CDR3aa: CASSSSNYRGNEQFF
CDR3nt: TGTGCCAGCAGCTCCTCCAATTACAGGGGCAATGAGCAGTTCTTC
v_gene: TRBV7-8
d_gene: TRBD1
abundance: few
j_gene: TRBJ2-1

CDR3aa: CSVEGLLEETQYF
CDR3nt: TGCAGCGTTGAGGGACTTCTTGAAGAGACCCAGTACTTC
v_gene: TRBV29-1
d_gene: NA
abundance: NA
j_gene: TRBJ2-5

CDR3aa: CASKGGVLEAFF
CDR3nt: TGTGCCAGCAAAGGGGGTGTCCTTGAAGCTTTCTTT
v_gene: TRBV28
d_gene: NA
abundance: NA
j_gene: TRBJ1-1

CDR3aa: CASSRGLLRDEQFF
CDR3nt: TGTGCCAGCAGCCGGGGACTCCTCCGGGATGAGCAGTTCTTC
v_gene: TRBV7-2
d_gene: NA
abundance: few
j_gene: TRBJ2-1

CDR3aa: CASSPRTGKTEAFF
CDR3nt: TGTGCCAGCTCACCGCGGACAGGGAAAACTGAAGCTTTCTTT
v_gene: TRBV18
d_gene: TRBD1
abundance: NA
j_gene: TRBJ1-1

CDR3aa: CASSLGRERTGELFF
CDR3nt: TGTGCCAGCAGCTTAGGGCGGGAGCGTACCGGGGAGCTGTTTTTT
v_gene: TRBV7-9
d_gene: TRBD2
abundance: few
j_gene: TRBJ2-2

CDR3aa: CSASDPRGYQETQYF
CDR3nt: TGCAGTGCTAGTGATCCCCGGGGGTACCAAGAGACCCAGTACTTC
v_gene: TRBV20-1
d_gene: NA
abundance: NA
j_gene: TRBJ2-5

CDR3aa: CASRRTGGGNQPQHF
CDR3nt: TGTGCCAGCAGGAGGACCGGGGGAGGCAATCAGCCCCAGCATTTT
v_gene: TRBV12-3/TRBV12-4
d_gene: NA
abundance: many
j_gene: TRBJ1-5

CDR3aa: CASSVRNNQPQHF
CDR3nt: TGTGCCAGCAGCGTTAGGAACAATCAGCCCCAGCATTTT
v_gene: TRBV12-3/TRBV12-4
d_gene: NA
abundance: NA
j_gene: TRBJ1-5

CDR3aa: CASSEHPSAQHF
CDR3nt: TGTGCCAGCAGTGAACACCCCTCGGCCCAGCATTTT
v_gene: TRBV2
d_gene: NA
abundance: few
j_gene: TRBJ1-5

CDR3aa: CASSPGWGDPRNEQFF
CDR3nt: TGTGCCAGCAGCCCCGGGTGGGGAGATCCTCGCAATGAGCAGTTCTTC
v_gene: TRBV6-2/TRBV6-3
d_gene: NA
abundance: NA
j_gene: TRBJ2-1